This T cell receptor beta chain was documented in a study of cytomegalovirus exposure and HLA in healthy donors. Study-level results: Another analysis was done later, and it associated around 15,000 TCR beta sequences with HLA alleles at 0.05 false discovery rate. Later, an analysis showed that TCR beta chains associated with HLA were more clonally expanded than others that were equally common.

This clone was counted only a few times. Its antigen remains unidentified. With 60 Vbeta and 13 Jbeta primers, the PCR was carried out. The table came from immunoSEQ multiplex PCR; TCRdb's copy has only in-frame clones and leaves some out. The sample records 90,000 to 120,000 clones, around two thirds being singletons. The germline CDR1 and CDR2 sequences are MNHEY and SVGAGI. The junction had 4 bases not matched to a gene; V was cut back by 8 bases and J by 14 bases. CDR3 length: 12 amino acids. Sequenced material: PBMCs. The TCR comes from a man under 40 in good health and CMV-seropositive. V is TRBV6-5 and J is TRBJ1-6; 12 nucleotides align to TRBD1. The CDR3 is CASGTGGKALHF. In DNA form, the CDR3 reads TGTGCCAGCGGGACAGGGGGCAAGGCCCTCCACTTT.